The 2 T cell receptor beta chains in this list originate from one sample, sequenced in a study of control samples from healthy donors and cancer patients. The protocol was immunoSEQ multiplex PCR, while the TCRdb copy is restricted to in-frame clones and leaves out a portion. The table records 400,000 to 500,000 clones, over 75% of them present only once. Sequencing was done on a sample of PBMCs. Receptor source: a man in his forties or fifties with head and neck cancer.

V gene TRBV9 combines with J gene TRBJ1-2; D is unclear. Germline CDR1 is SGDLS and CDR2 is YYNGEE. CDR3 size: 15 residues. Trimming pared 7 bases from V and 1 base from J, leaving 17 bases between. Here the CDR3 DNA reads TGTGCCAGCGGGGATAGGACTGACTTTAACTATGGCTACACCTTC. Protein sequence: CASGDRTDFNYGYTF.

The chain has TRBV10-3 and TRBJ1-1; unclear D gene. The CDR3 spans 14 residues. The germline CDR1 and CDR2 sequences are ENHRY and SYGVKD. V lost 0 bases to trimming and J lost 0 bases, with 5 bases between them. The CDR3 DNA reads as TGTGCCATCAGTGAGTCGTGGGTGAACACTGAAGCTTTCTTT. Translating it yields CAISESWVNTEAFF.